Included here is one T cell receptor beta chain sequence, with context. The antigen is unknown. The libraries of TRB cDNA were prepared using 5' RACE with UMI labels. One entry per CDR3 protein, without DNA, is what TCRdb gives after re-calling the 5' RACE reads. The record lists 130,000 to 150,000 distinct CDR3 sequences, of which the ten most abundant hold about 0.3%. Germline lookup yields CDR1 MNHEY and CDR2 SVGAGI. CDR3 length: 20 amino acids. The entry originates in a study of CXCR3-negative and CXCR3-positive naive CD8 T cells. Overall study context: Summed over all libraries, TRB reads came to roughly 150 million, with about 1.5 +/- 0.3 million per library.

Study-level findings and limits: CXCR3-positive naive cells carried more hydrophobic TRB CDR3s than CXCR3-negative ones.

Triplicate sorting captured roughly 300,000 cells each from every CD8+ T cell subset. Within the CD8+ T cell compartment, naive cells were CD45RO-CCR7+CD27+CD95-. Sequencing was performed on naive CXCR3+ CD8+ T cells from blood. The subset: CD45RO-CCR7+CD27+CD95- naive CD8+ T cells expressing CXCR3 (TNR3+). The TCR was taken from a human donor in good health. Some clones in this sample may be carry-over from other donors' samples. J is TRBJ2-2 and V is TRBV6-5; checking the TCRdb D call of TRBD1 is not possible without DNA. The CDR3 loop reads CASSYSLSAGQGWNTGELFF.